This is a list of T cell receptor beta chains from one sample in a study of T cell responses to AZD1222 COVID-19 vaccine. Profiled with immunoSEQ multiplex PCR; TCRdb holds only in-frame clones, not every one. The sample yields 150,000 to 200,000 clones, approximately 95% seen once. The input for sequencing was peripheral blood, taken on day 0 of AZD1222 vaccination. The receptors were sampled from an adult in good health. Each CDR3 is given with its conserved first and last residue. D genes are given only for firm matches. A clone size is listed for some rows: how often the clone was seen (once, few, many), or a class if it is expanded.

j_call | clone_size | d_call | v_call | cdr3_aa | cdr3_nt
TRBJ2-5 | once | - | TRBV6-6 | CASRRVGQGWNVETQYF | TGTGCCAGCAGGCGAGTCGGCCAGGGCTGGAACGTGGAGACCCAGTACTTC
TRBJ2-5 | - | - | TRBV12-5 | CASGLVMETQYF | TGTGCTAGTGGTTTGGTAATGGAGACCCAGTACTTC
TRBJ1-1 | - | TRBD1 | TRBV5-1 | CASSQVPGQRDTEAFF | TGCGCCAGCAGCCAAGTACCGGGACAGAGGGACACTGAAGCTTTCTTT
TRBJ2-1 | - | - | TRBV11-2 | CASSLASYNEQFF | TGTGCCAGCAGCTTAGCCTCCTACAATGAGCAGTTCTTC
TRBJ1-3 | - | - | TRBV18 | CASSQRLGDTGNTIYF | TGTGCCAGCTCACAGAGGCTGGGGGATACTGGAAACACCATATATTTT
TRBJ2-7 | - | - | TRBV5-1 | CASSRTDSYEQYF | TGCGCCAGCAGCCGGACTGATTCCTACGAGCAGTACTTC
TRBJ1-1 | once | - | TRBV5-1 | CASSLADITHIPMTDTEAFF | TGCGCCAGCAGCTTGGCCGATATAACTCATATCCCCATGACCGACACTGAAGCTTTCTTT
TRBJ1-1 | - | TRBD1 | TRBV10-3 | CAINRGDTEAFF | TGTGCCATCAACAGGGGTGACACTGAAGCTTTCTTT
TRBJ2-5 | - | TRBD1 | TRBV29-1 | CSVEAPGQGQETQYF | TGCAGCGTTGAAGCTCCCGGACAGGGACAAGAGACCCAGTACTTC
TRBJ2-1 | - | - | TRBV5-1 | CASSIRILDEQFF | TGCGCCAGCAGCATCAGGATCCTCGATGAGCAGTTCTTC
TRBJ1-2 | - | TRBD1 | TRBV6-5 | CASSINAGTGGGYTF | TGTGCCAGCAGCATAAACGCAGGGACAGGGGGTGGCTACACCTTC
TRBJ2-4 | - | TRBD1 | TRBV27 | CASSPDRGLNIQYF | TGTGCCAGCAGTCCAGACAGGGGGCTGAACATTCAGTACTTC
TRBJ1-2 | - | - | TRBV11-2 | CASSLVGLGDGYTF | TGTGCCAGCAGCTTAGTGGGACTCGGAGACGGCTACACCTTC
TRBJ2-1 | - | - | TRBV5-1 | CASSPTYNEQFF | TGCGCCAGCAGCCCCACCTACAATGAGCAGTTCTTC
TRBJ1-2 | - | TRBD1 | TRBV27 | CASSLLGQGGYGYTF | TGTGCCAGCAGTTTATTGGGACAGGGTGGCTATGGCTACACCTTC
TRBJ1-1 | - | - | TRBV5-1 | CASSLRGAPDTEAFF | TGCGCCAGCAGCTTACGGGGGGCGCCCGACACTGAAGCTTTCTTT
TRBJ2-7 | - | TRBD1 | TRBV10-3 | CASHDRDYEQYF | TGTGCCAGCCACGACAGGGACTACGAGCAGTACTTC
TRBJ1-1 | - | TRBD1 | TRBV5-1 | CASGQGGEIAEAFF | TGCGCCAGTGGACAGGGGGGAGAAATCGCTGAAGCTTTCTTT
TRBJ1-3 | - | - | TRBV29-1 | CSVGTLSGNTIYF | TGCAGCGTTGGTACACTCTCTGGAAACACCATATATTTT
TRBJ2-3 | - | TRBD2 | TRBV30 | CAWTPTASGRTDTQYF | TGTGCCTGGACCCCTACGGCTAGCGGGAGAACAGATACGCAGTATTTT
TRBJ2-7 | - | TRBD1 | TRBV19 | CASSIDATGTGVDEQYF | TGTGCCAGTAGTATAGATGCTACCGGGACAGGGGTCGACGAGCAGTACTTC
TRBJ1-3 | - | - | TRBV5-6 | CASSFFRVNSGNTIYF | TGTGCCAGCAGCTTTTTCCGTGTCAACTCTGGAAACACCATATATTTT
TRBJ1-2 | - | TRBD1 | TRBV7-9 | CASGDRDLYGYTF | TGTGCCAGCGGGGACAGGGATCTCTATGGCTACACCTTC
TRBJ2-3 | - | - | TRBV11-3 | CASSPGHLLTDTQYF | TGTGCCAGCAGCCCGGGACACCTTTTGACAGATACGCAGTATTTT
TRBJ1-5 | once | - | TRBV5-4 | CASSLDRDQPQHF | TGTGCCAGCAGCTTGGACAGAGATCAGCCCCAGCATTTT
TRBJ2-6 | - | TRBD2 | TRBV6-4 | CASSDSGGAGANVLTF | TGTGCCAGCAGTGACTCGGGAGGGGCTGGGGCCAACGTCCTGACTTTC
TRBJ1-6 | - | - | TRBV2 | CASISVNNSPLHF | TGTGCCAGCATCTCGGTCAATAATTCACCCCTCCACTTT
TRBJ1-2 | once | - | TRBV18 | CASSPPAGHQANYGYTF | TGTGCCAGCTCACCACCCGCGGGACACCAAGCTAACTATGGCTACACCTTC
TRBJ1-3 | - | - | TRBV2 | CASSGHHSSGNTIYF | TGTGCCAGCAGTGGACATCACTCCTCTGGAAACACCATATATTTT
TRBJ1-2 | - | TRBD1 | TRBV5-5 | CASSLWDRGGYTF | TGTGCCAGCAGCTTGTGGGACAGAGGAGGCTACACCTTC
TRBJ2-2 | - | - | TRBV5-4 | CASSSGRGVNGELFF | TGTGCCAGCAGCTCCGGAAGGGGCGTGAACGGGGAGCTGTTTTTT
TRBJ2-1 | - | TRBD2 | TRBV28 | CASSFPGLAGGPSSYNEQFF | TGTGCCAGCAGTTTCCCGGGACTAGCGGGAGGGCCAAGCTCCTACAATGAGCAGTTCTTC
TRBJ1-6 | - | - | TRBV6-5 | CASRTTGENSPLHF | TGTGCCAGCAGAACGACAGGAGAAAATTCACCCCTCCACTTT
TRBJ2-1 | once | - | TRBV5-1 | CASSPIERTNEQFF | TGCGCCAGCAGCCCGATCGAGAGGACCAATGAGCAGTTCTTC
TRBJ2-3 | once | - | TRBV3-1/TRBV3-2 | CASSLFLRTTSDTQYF | TGTGCCAGCAGCCTGTTCCTCCGGACGACATCAGATACGCAGTATTTT
TRBJ1-3 | - | - | TRBV5-1 | CASSLQPSGNTIYF | TGCGCCAGCAGCTTGCAACCCTCTGGAAACACCATATATTTT
TRBJ1-2 | - | - | TRBV6-1 | CASSEMLGGYGYTF | TGTGCCAGCAGTGAGATGCTAGGGGGCTATGGCTACACCTTC
TRBJ1-2 | - | - | TRBV30 | CAWSRAEGSYTF | TGTGCCTGGAGTAGGGCAGAAGGAAGCTACACCTTC
TRBJ1-2 | - | - | TRBV6-4 | CASSDSAGHYGYTF | TGTGCCAGCAGTGACTCGGCAGGGCACTATGGCTACACCTTC
TRBJ2-1 | - | - | TRBV11-3 | CASSSRTGGSYNEQFF | TGTGCCAGCAGCTCCCGAACAGGCGGATCCTACAATGAGCAGTTCTTC
TRBJ2-7 | - | TRBD1 | TRBV5-1 | CASRPTGGTYEQYF | TGCGCCAGCAGACCGACAGGGGGGACCTACGAGCAGTACTTC
TRBJ1-5 | - | - | TRBV2 | CASRREAGNNQPQHF | TGTGCCAGCAGACGCGAGGCAGGGAACAATCAGCCCCAGCATTTT
TRBJ2-3 | - | - | TRBV10-3 | CAIRDQDTDTQYF | TGTGCCATCAGGGACCAAGACACAGATACGCAGTATTTT
TRBJ2-7 | - | - | TRBV5-5 | CASSWEVREQYF | TGTGCCAGCAGCTGGGAGGTTCGGGAGCAGTACTTC
TRBJ2-1 | - | - | TRBV27 | CASSGASSYNEQFF | TGTGCCAGCAGCGGCGCCAGCTCCTACAATGAGCAGTTCTTC
TRBJ2-7 | few | TRBD1 | TRBV6-1 | CASSEAPRTGPSYEQYF | TGTGCCAGCAGTGAAGCCCCACGGACAGGGCCCTCCTACGAGCAGTACTTC
TRBJ2-7 | - | TRBD1 | TRBV3-1/TRBV3-2 | CASSHLTGTVKYEQYF | TGTGCCAGCAGCCATCTTACCGGGACAGTGAAGTACGAGCAGTACTTC
TRBJ1-5 | - | - | TRBV23-1 | CASSQSRAGQPQHF | TGCGCCAGCAGTCAATCTCGAGCGGGTCAGCCCCAGCATTTT
TRBJ2-7 | - | TRBD2 | TRBV7-2 | CASSRSGLFYEQYF | TGTGCCAGCAGCCGTAGCGGGCTTTTCTACGAGCAGTACTTC
TRBJ1-5 | - | TRBD1 | TRBV19 | CASSWGGTGLGVRNQPQHF | TGTGCCAGTAGCTGGGGCGGGACAGGGCTAGGGGTGCGCAATCAGCCCCAGCATTTT
TRBJ2-1 | - | TRBD1 | TRBV18 | CASSPWDSQNYNEQFF | TGTGCCAGCTCCCCCTGGGACAGCCAAAATTACAATGAGCAGTTCTTC
TRBJ1-5 | once | - | TRBV12-3/TRBV12-4 | CASSVQNQPQHF | TGTGCCAGCAGTGTCCAGAATCAGCCCCAGCATTTT
TRBJ1-5 | few | - | TRBV3-1/TRBV3-2 | CASNKRGSNQPQHF | TGTGCCAGCAATAAGAGGGGGAGCAATCAGCCCCAGCATTTT
TRBJ1-2 | - | - | TRBV28 | CASRAAVINYGYTF | TGTGCCAGCAGGGCGGCGGTTATTAACTATGGCTACACCTTC